These 8 T cell receptor beta chains came from one sample sequenced in a study of monozygotic twins with inflammatory bowel disease. TCRdb reprocessed the 5' RACE reads and reports one entry per CDR3 protein, with no DNA. There are under 150,000 distinct CDR3 sequences in the sample, with 2% to 2.5% held by the top ten. The sample consisted of blood. The source of these receptors is a human donor with ulcerative colitis or Crohn's disease, or a healthy co-twin of an affected twin (not recorded which).

The rearrangement links TRBV9 to TRBJ2-2. The length of the CDR3 is 15 residues. CDR1 is SGDLS and CDR2 is YYNGEE in the germline V gene. The CDR3 loop reads CASSVVKENTGELFF. The full variable domain, with the rest looked up from reference TRBV9 and TRBJ2-2, is DSGVTQTPKHLITATGQRVTLRCSPRSGDLSVYWYQQSLDQGLQFLIQYYNGEERAKGNILERFSAQQFPDLHSELNLSSLELGDSALYFCASSVVKENTGELFFGEGSRLTVL.

V gene TRBV20-1 combines with J gene TRBJ2-7; TCRdb outputs TRBD1, but without DNA this stays unchecked. Germline CDR1 reads DFQATT; CDR2 reads SNEGSKA (reference sequence). The length of the CDR3 is 14 residues. CDR3 in amino acids: CSAREPHRTGRQYF.

The V and J genes are TRBV5-1 and TRBJ2-1; there is no DNA to check the TCRdb D call of TRBD1. Germline CDR1 and CDR2: SGHRS and YFSETQ. The CDR3 is made up of 15 amino acids. CDR3 protein: CASSEGTGRFNEQFF.

The chain employs TRBV20-1 and TRBJ1-2; the TCRdb call, TRBD1, lacks DNA for checking. The germline CDR1 and CDR2 sequences are DFQATT and SNEGSKA (reference sequence). The CDR3 is 17 amino acids. The CDR3 region is CSARTGAYALFGHGYTF.

The CDR3 here is CASSPTGGDPEQFF. The genes are TRBV6-5 and TRBJ2-1; the TCRdb D gene call, TRBD1, has no DNA to confirm it. The CDR3 sequence is 14 residues long. CDR1 is MNHEY and CDR2 is SVGAGI in the germline V gene.

The V call is TRBV4-3, the J call TRBJ1-1; checking the TCRdb D call of TRBD1 is not possible without DNA. This CDR3 comprises 19 residues. Germline V lookup: CDR1 LGHNA, CDR2 YSLEER. The CDR3 protein is CASSQEYIFRDTLQWEAFF.

This chain links TRBV7-6 with TRBJ1-1; TCRdb lists TRBD1, though no DNA is available to test this call. The CDR3 covers 14 residues. CDR1 is SGHVS and CDR2 is FNYEAQ in the germline V gene. The CDR3 is CASSLRAGDTEAFF.

The rearrangement links TRBV5-1 to TRBJ2-5; TCRdb gives TRBD2 as the D gene, but with no DNA this cannot be confirmed. Germline V CDR1 and CDR2: SGHRS, YFSETQ. The CDR3 has 15 amino acids. CDR3 amino acids: CASSFRLAGPETQYF. Based on the CDR3 plus reference TRBV5-1 and TRBJ2-5, the full variable domain is KAGVTQTPRYLIKTRGQQVTLSCSPISGHRSVSWYQQTPGQGLQFLFEYFSETQRNKGNFPGRFSGRQFSNSRSEMNVSTLELGDSALYLCASSFRLAGPETQYFGPGTRLLVL.